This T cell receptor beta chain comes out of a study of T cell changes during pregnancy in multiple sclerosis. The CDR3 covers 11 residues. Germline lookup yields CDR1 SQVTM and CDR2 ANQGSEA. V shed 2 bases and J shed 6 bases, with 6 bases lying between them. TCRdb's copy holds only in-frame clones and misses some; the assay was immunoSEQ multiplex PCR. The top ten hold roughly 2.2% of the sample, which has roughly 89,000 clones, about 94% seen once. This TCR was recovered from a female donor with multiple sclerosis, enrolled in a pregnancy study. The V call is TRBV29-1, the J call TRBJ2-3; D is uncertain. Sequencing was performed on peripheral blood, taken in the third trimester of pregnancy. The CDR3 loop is CSVEWRDTQYF. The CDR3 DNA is TGCAGCGTTGAATGGCGGGATACGCAGTATTTT.